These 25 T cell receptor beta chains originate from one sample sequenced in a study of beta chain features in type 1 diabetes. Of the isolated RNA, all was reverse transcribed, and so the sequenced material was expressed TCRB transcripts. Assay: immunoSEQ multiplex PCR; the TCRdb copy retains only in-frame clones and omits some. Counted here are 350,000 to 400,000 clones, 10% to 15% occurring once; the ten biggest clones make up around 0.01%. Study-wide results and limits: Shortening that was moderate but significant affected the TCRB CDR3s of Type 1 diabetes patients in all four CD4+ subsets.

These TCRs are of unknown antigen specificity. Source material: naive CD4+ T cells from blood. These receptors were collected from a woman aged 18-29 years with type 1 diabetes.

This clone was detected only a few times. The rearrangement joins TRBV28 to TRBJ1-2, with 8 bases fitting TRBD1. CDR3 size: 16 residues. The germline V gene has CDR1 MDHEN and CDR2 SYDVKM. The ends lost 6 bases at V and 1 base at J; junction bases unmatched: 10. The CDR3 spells CASRYTGTGYNYGYTF. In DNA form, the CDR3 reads TGTGCCAGCAGATACACCGGGACAGGATATAACTATGGCTACACCTTC.

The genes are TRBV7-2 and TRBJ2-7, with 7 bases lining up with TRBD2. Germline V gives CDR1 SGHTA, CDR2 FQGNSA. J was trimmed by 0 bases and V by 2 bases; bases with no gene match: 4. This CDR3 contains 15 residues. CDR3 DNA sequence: TGTGCCAGCAGCTTACAGCGGGGTTACTCCTACGAGCAGTACTTC. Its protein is CASSLQRGYSYEQYF. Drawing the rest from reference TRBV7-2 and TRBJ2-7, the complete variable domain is GAGVSQSPSNKVTEKGKDVELRCDPISGHTALYWYRQSLGQGLEFLIYFQGNSAPDKSGLPSDRFSAERTGGSVSTLTIQRTQQEDSAVYLCASSLQRGYSYEQYFGPGTRLTVT.

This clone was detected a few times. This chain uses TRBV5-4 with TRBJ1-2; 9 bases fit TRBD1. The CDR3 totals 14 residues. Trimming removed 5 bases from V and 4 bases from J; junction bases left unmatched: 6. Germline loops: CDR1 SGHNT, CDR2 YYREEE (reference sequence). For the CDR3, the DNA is TGTGCCAGCAGGGCGGGACAGGGAGGCTATGGCTACACCTTC. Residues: CASRAGQGGYGYTF.

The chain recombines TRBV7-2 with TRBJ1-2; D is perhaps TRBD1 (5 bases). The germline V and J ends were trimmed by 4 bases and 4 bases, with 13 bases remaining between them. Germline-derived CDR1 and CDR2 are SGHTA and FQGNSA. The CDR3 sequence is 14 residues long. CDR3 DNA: TGTGCCAGCAGCTCCCCCGGGGGAGGCTATGGCTACACCTTC. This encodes CASSSPGGGYGYTF.

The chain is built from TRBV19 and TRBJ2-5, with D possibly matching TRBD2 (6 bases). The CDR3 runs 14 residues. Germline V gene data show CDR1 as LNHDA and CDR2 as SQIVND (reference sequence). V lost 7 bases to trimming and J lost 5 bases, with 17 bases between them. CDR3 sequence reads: CASNWRGGEETQYF. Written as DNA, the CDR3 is TGTGCCAGTAACTGGCGTGGAGGGGAGGAGACCCAGTACTTC. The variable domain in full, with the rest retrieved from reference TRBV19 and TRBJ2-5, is DGGITQSPKYLFRKEGQNVTLSCEQNLNHDAMYWYRQDPGQGLRLIYYSQIVNDFQKGDIAEGYSVSREKKESFPLTVTSAQKNPTAFYLCASNWRGGEETQYFGPGTRLLVL.

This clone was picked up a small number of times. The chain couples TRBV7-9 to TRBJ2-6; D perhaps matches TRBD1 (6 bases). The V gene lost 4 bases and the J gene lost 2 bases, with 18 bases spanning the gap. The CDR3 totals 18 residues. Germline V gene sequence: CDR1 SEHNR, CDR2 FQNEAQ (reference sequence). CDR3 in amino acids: CASSSGVRQEPGANVLTF. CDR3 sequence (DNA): TGTGCCAGCAGCTCAGGGGTGAGACAGGAGCCTGGGGCCAACGTCCTGACTTTC.

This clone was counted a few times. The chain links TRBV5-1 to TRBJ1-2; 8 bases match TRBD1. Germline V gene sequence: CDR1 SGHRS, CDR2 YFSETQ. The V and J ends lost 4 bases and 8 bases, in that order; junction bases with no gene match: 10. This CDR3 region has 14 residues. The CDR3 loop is CASSTGQGGRGYTF. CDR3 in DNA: TGCGCCAGCAGCACCGGACAGGGTGGGAGAGGCTACACCTTC.

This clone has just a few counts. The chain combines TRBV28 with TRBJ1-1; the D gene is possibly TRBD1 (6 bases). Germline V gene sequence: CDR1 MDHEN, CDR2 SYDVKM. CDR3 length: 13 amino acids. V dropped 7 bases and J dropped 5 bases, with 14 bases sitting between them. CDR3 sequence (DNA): TGTGCCAGCAACTGGGGGCGGTGGACTGAAGCTTTCTTT. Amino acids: CASNWGRWTEAFF.

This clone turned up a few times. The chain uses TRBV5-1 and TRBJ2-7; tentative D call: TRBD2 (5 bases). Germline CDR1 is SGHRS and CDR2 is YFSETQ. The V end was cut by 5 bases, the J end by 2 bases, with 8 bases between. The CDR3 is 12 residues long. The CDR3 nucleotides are TGCGCCAGCAGTGGACTTACCTACGAGCAGTACTTC. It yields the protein CASSGLTYEQYF.

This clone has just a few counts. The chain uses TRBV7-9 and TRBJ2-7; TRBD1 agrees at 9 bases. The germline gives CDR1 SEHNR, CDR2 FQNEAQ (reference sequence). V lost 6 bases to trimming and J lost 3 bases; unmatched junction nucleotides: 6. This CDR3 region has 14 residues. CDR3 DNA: TGTGCCAGCAGACGGACAGGGGATGGCTACGAGCAGTACTTC. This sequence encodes CASRRTGDGYEQYF.

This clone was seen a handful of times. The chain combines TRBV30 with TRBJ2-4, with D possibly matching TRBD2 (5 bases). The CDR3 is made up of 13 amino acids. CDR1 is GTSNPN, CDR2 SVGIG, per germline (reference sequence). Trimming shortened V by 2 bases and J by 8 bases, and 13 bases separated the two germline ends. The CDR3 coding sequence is TGTGCCTGGAGTACCGGGAATGAGGACATTCAGTACTTC. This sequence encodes CAWSTGNEDIQYF.

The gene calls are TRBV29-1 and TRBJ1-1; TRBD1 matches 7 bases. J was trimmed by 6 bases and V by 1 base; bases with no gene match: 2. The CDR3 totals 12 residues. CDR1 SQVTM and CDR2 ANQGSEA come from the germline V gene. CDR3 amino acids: CSVEGQGAEAFF. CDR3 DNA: TGCAGCGTTGAAGGGCAGGGGGCTGAAGCTTTCTTT.

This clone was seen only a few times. Here the CDR3 DNA reads TGTGCCAGCTCCCCCCCACTAACCTACACTGAAGCTTTCTTT. Translating gives CASSPPLTYTEAFF. The genes are TRBV18 and TRBJ1-1; D is unclear. CDR1 is KGHSH and CDR2 is LQKENI in the germline V gene. Deletions cut 6 bases from V and 3 bases from J, with 14 bases between. There are 14 residues in the CDR3.

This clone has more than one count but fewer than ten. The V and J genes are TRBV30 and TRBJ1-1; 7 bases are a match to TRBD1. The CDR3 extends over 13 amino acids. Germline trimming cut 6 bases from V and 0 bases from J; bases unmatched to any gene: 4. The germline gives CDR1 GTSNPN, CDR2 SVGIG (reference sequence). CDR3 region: CACNRGMNTEAFF. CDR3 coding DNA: TGTGCCTGCAACAGGGGCATGAACACTGAAGCTTTCTTT.

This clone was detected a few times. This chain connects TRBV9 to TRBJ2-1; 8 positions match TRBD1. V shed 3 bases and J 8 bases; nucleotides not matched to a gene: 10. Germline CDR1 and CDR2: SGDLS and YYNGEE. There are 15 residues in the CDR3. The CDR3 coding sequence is TGTGCCAGCAGCGATCGGACAGGGCAGCCGCATGAGCAGTTCTTC. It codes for CASSDRTGQPHEQFF.

CDR3 nucleotide sequence: TGTGCCAGCAGTTCACCCCCCGGGGGAAACTCCTACGAGCAGTACTTC. Protein product: CASSSPPGGNSYEQYF. The genes are TRBV6-5 and TRBJ2-7, with D possibly being TRBD2 (6 bases). V lost 4 bases and J 0 bases, leaving 16 bases between the germline ends. CDR1 is MNHEY and CDR2 is SVGAGI in the germline V gene. This CDR3 region has 16 residues.

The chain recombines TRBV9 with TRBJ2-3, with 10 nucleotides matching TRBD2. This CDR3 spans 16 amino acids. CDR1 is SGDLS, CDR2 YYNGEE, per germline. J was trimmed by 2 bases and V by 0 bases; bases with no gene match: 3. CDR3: CASSVGLAGVTDTQYF. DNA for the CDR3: TGTGCCAGCAGCGTAGGGCTAGCGGGGGTCACAGATACGCAGTATTTT.

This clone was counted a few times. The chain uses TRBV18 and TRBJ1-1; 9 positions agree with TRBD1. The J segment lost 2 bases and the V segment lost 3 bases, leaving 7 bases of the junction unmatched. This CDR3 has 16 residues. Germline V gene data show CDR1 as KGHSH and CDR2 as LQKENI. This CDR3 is CASSPGQGMGNTEAFF. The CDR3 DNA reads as TGTGCCAGCTCACCGGGACAGGGAATGGGAAACACTGAAGCTTTCTTT.

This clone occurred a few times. The CDR3 DNA follows: TGTGCCAGCAGCCTTAGCGGGAGTGGGGAGACCCAGTACTTC. Protein product: CASSLSGSGETQYF. This chain connects TRBV7-2 to TRBJ2-5; 9 bases agree with TRBD2. V dropped 5 bases and J dropped 5; count of bases not matched to a gene: 6. The CDR3 runs to 14 residues. Germline lookup yields CDR1 SGHTA and CDR2 FQGNSA.

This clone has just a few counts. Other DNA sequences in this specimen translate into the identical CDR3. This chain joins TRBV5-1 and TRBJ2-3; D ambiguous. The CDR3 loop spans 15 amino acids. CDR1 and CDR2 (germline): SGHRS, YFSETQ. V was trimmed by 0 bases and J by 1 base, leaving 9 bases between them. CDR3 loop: CASSLEVSGTDTQYF. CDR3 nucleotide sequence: TGCGCCAGCAGCTTGGAAGTCAGCGGCACAGATACGCAGTATTTT.

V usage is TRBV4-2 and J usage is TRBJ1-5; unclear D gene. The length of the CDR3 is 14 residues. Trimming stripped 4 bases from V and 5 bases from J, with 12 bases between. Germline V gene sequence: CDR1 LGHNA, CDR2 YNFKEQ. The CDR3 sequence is CASSPLGDDQPQHF. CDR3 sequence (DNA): TGTGCCAGCAGCCCCCTCGGGGATGATCAGCCCCAGCATTTT.

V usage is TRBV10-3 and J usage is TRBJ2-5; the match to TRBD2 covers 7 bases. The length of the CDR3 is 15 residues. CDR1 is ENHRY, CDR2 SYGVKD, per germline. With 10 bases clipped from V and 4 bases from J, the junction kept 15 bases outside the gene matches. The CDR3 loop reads CASAWLEAGVETQYF. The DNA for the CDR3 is TGTGCCAGCGCCTGGTTGGAGGCGGGAGTAGAGACCCAGTACTTC.

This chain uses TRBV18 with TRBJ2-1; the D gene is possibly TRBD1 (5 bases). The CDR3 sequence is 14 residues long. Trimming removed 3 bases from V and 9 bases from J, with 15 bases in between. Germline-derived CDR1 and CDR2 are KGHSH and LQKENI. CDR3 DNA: TGTGCCAGCTCACCCCCCTGGATAAGGGGTGAGCAGTTCTTC. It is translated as CASSPPWIRGEQFF.

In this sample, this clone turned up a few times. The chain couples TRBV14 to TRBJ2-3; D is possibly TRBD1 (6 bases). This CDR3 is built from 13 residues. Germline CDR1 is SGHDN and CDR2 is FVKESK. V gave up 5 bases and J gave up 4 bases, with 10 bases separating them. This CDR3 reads CASSIAGADTQYF. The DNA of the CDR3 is TGTGCCAGCAGCATAGCAGGGGCAGATACGCAGTATTTT. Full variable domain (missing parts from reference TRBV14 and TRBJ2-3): EAGVTQFPSHSVIEKGQTVTLRCDPISGHDNLYWYRRVMGKEIKFLLHFVKESKQDESGMPNNRFLAERTGGTYSTLKVQPAELEDSGVYFCASSIAGADTQYFGPGTRLTVL.

The CDR3 loop is CASSEFIYEQYF. The CDR3 bases are TGTGCCAGCAGTGAATTCATCTACGAGCAGTACTTC. The chain links TRBV25-1 to TRBJ2-7; D gene unclear. Trimming took 1 base from V and 3 from J, leaving 4 bases between them. CDR1 MGHDK and CDR2 SYGVNS come from the germline V gene. The CDR3 is 12 amino acids.